A selection of T cell receptor beta chains follows, all from one sample in a study of cytomegalovirus exposure and HLA in healthy donors. The data were produced by immunoSEQ multiplex PCR, yet TCRdb's version contains in-frame clones alone and is incomplete. This table has tens of thousands of clones, 83% appearing once. Material: PBMCs. All receptors come from a human donor in good health. Each CDR3 is given with its conserved first and last residue. D genes are given only for firm matches. Some rows mark clone size as missing; the rest say once, few, many or name a class of expanded clone.

J gene: TRBJ2-7
V gene: TRBV7-5
D gene: -
clone size: -
CDR3 DNA: TGTGCCAGAAGCCGGACAGGTGATCCCTACGAGCAGTACTTC
CDR3 protein: CARSRTGDPYEQYF

J gene: TRBJ1-3
V gene: TRBV29-1
D gene: -
clone size: -
CDR3 DNA: TGCAGCGTTGTGCCAGTATGGGGGGGCCTCTCTGGAAACACCATATATTTT
CDR3 protein: CSVVPVWGGLSGNTIYF

J gene: TRBJ1-4
V gene: TRBV6-5
D gene: TRBD1
clone size: few
CDR3 DNA: TGTGCCAGCAGTTACTGGAGGACAGGTGAAAAACTGTTTTTT
CDR3 protein: CASSYWRTGEKLFF

J gene: TRBJ1-6
V gene: TRBV18
D gene: -
clone size: -
CDR3 DNA: TGTGCCAGCTCACCAACCGGACAATATAATTCACCCCTCCACTTT
CDR3 protein: CASSPTGQYNSPLHF

J gene: TRBJ1-5
V gene: TRBV11-2
D gene: TRBD1
clone size: -
CDR3 DNA: TGTGCCAGCAGGGTTACAGGGGATGACAATCAGCCCCAGCATTTT
CDR3 protein: CASRVTGDDNQPQHF

J gene: TRBJ2-3
V gene: TRBV11-2
D gene: TRBD2
clone size: -
CDR3 DNA: TGTGCCAGCAGCTTAACTAGCGGGTATGGGTGGGATACGCAGTATTTT
CDR3 protein: CASSLTSGYGWDTQYF

J gene: TRBJ2-7
V gene: TRBV5-6
D gene: -
clone size: -
CDR3 DNA: TGTGCCAGCAGCTTTTGGGGGGGCTTGGCGTACTTC
CDR3 protein: CASSFWGGLAYF

J gene: TRBJ2-7
V gene: TRBV20-1
D gene: -
clone size: -
CDR3 DNA: TGCAGTGCCCTAGGCAGCTACGAGCAGTACTTC
CDR3 protein: CSALGSYEQYF

J gene: TRBJ2-7
V gene: TRBV15
D gene: -
clone size: once
CDR3 DNA: TGTGCCACCAGCAGAGCGTTTATGAGTACGAGCTCCTACGAGCAGTACTTC
CDR3 protein: CATSRAFMSTSSYEQYF

J gene: TRBJ2-5
V gene: TRBV5-1
D gene: TRBD2
clone size: -
CDR3 DNA: TGCGCCAGCAGCCAGGGACTAGCGGGATCAGAGGGGGAGACCCAGTACTTC
CDR3 protein: CASSQGLAGSEGETQYF

J gene: TRBJ2-1
V gene: TRBV4-2
D gene: TRBD2
clone size: few
CDR3 DNA: TGTGCCAGCAGCCAAGAGCCCTCTAGCGGGAGGAACTCCTACAATGAGCAGTTCTTC
CDR3 protein: CASSQEPSSGRNSYNEQFF

J gene: TRBJ2-7
V gene: TRBV30
D gene: TRBD1
clone size: -
CDR3 DNA: TGTGCCTGGCCGGGACAGGGATCCCACGAGCAGTACTTC
CDR3 protein: CAWPGQGSHEQYF

J gene: TRBJ2-7
V gene: TRBV6-5
D gene: TRBD2
clone size: few
CDR3 DNA: TGTGCCAGCAAGATGGCGGGGGACTTCTACGAGCAGTACTTC
CDR3 protein: CASKMAGDFYEQYF

J gene: TRBJ2-7
V gene: TRBV7-3
D gene: TRBD2
clone size: -
CDR3 DNA: TGTGCCAGCAGCTTAACTTCATGGCTAGCGGGATACTTTGGCTACGAGCAGTACTTC
CDR3 protein: CASSLTSWLAGYFGYEQYF

J gene: TRBJ2-2
V gene: TRBV5-1
D gene: -
clone size: -
CDR3 DNA: TGCGCCAGCAGCTCCTACCTAGCGACCGGGGAGCTGTTTTTT
CDR3 protein: CASSSYLATGELFF

J gene: TRBJ1-1
V gene: TRBV2
D gene: -
clone size: -
CDR3 DNA: TGTGCCAGCAGTGCAGGAGCGGGGACTGAAGCTTTCTTT
CDR3 protein: CASSAGAGTEAFF

J gene: TRBJ2-1
V gene: TRBV30
D gene: TRBD1
clone size: -
CDR3 DNA: TGTGCCTGGAAGACAGGGCCTTACAATGAGCAGTTCTTC
CDR3 protein: CAWKTGPYNEQFF

J gene: TRBJ1-3
V gene: TRBV19
D gene: -
clone size: -
CDR3 DNA: TGTGCCAGTAGTAGGGGAGGGGGACGAAACACCATATATTTT
CDR3 protein: CASSRGGGRNTIYF

J gene: TRBJ2-7
V gene: TRBV7-9
D gene: -
clone size: -
CDR3 DNA: TGTGCCAGCAGCTTATCAGTTCTTTACGAGCAGTACTTC
CDR3 protein: CASSLSVLYEQYF

J gene: TRBJ1-1
V gene: TRBV27
D gene: TRBD1
clone size: -
CDR3 DNA: TGTGCCAGCAGTTACAGGGGGCGCGACACTGAAGCTTTCTTT
CDR3 protein: CASSYRGRDTEAFF

J gene: TRBJ2-3
V gene: TRBV4-3
D gene: -
clone size: -
CDR3 DNA: TGCGCCAGCAGCCAAGCAGGGGTAACAGATACGCAGTATTTT
CDR3 protein: CASSQAGVTDTQYF

J gene: TRBJ2-7
V gene: TRBV10-1
D gene: TRBD2
clone size: once
CDR3 DNA: TGCGCCAGCAGTGAGTCTGGGACTAGTATTCAACAGTACTTC
CDR3 protein: CASSESGTSIQQYF

J gene: TRBJ2-1
V gene: TRBV7-2
D gene: -
clone size: -
CDR3 DNA: TGTGCCAGCAGCACCCCACAGGTCCCCAATGAGCAGTTCTTC
CDR3 protein: CASSTPQVPNEQFF

J gene: TRBJ2-7
V gene: TRBV27
D gene: TRBD2
clone size: -
CDR3 DNA: TGTGCCAGCAGCCCAGCGGGAGACCTTCACGAGCAGTACTTC
CDR3 protein: CASSPAGDLHEQYF

J gene: TRBJ2-5
V gene: TRBV7-3
D gene: TRBD1
clone size: -
CDR3 DNA: TGTGCCAGCAGCCTAGACAGGGAAGAGACCCAGTACTTC
CDR3 protein: CASSLDREETQYF

J gene: TRBJ1-2
V gene: TRBV30
D gene: -
clone size: once
CDR3 DNA: TGTGCCTGGAGTCTTATAGGGGAGGGGGATGGCTACACCTTC
CDR3 protein: CAWSLIGEGDGYTF

J gene: TRBJ1-1
V gene: TRBV2
D gene: -
clone size: -
CDR3 DNA: TGTGCCAGCAGTGAGCAGGGGAACACTGAAGCTTTCTTT
CDR3 protein: CASSEQGNTEAFF

J gene: TRBJ2-4
V gene: TRBV7-9
D gene: -
clone size: -
CDR3 DNA: TGTGCCAGCAGCTTAGACTCCGGAAACATTCAGTACTTC
CDR3 protein: CASSLDSGNIQYF

J gene: TRBJ2-3
V gene: TRBV7-6
D gene: TRBD2
clone size: -
CDR3 DNA: TGTGCCAGCAGCTCCTCTAGCGGGGGGCTAAGCACAGATACGCAGTATTTT
CDR3 protein: CASSSSSGGLSTDTQYF

J gene: TRBJ2-7
V gene: TRBV7-2
D gene: -
clone size: few
CDR3 DNA: TGTGCCAGCAGCCATGTTGAGTCCTACGAGCAGTACTTC
CDR3 protein: CASSHVESYEQYF

J gene: TRBJ1-4
V gene: TRBV30
D gene: -
clone size: -
CDR3 DNA: TGTGCCTGGAGTGTGAGGAACTATGAAAAACTGTTTTTT
CDR3 protein: CAWSVRNYEKLFF

J gene: TRBJ1-5
V gene: TRBV10-3
D gene: TRBD1
clone size: -
CDR3 DNA: TGTGCCATATCCGGGACAGATGGAAATCAGCCCCAGCATTTT
CDR3 protein: CAISGTDGNQPQHF

J gene: TRBJ2-3
V gene: TRBV5-4
D gene: -
clone size: -
CDR3 DNA: TGTGCCAGCAGCTTGGGGGGCGGCACAGATACGCAGTATTTT
CDR3 protein: CASSLGGGTDTQYF

J gene: TRBJ2-7
V gene: TRBV10-3
D gene: -
clone size: -
CDR3 DNA: TGTGCCATCAGTGAGTCCTTGACAGCGTCCGAGCAGTACTTC
CDR3 protein: CAISESLTASEQYF

J gene: TRBJ2-2
V gene: TRBV2
D gene: -
clone size: -
CDR3 DNA: TGTGCCAGCAGTGAGGTTCCAGCCGGGGAGCTGTTTTTT
CDR3 protein: CASSEVPAGELFF

J gene: TRBJ2-3
V gene: TRBV13
D gene: TRBD2
clone size: -
CDR3 DNA: TGTGCCAGCAGCTTAGGCCGCAGCGGGGGGGCCGGAGATACGCAGTATTTT
CDR3 protein: CASSLGRSGGAGDTQYF

J gene: TRBJ2-7
V gene: TRBV5-1
D gene: -
clone size: -
CDR3 DNA: TGCGCCAGCAGCTTGGCGGTTTTTAGCGGAACCTACGAGCAGTACTTC
CDR3 protein: CASSLAVFSGTYEQYF

J gene: TRBJ2-3
V gene: TRBV7-9
D gene: -
clone size: -
CDR3 DNA: TGTGCCAGTGATACCGACTTGAAGCAGTTTAGCACAGATACGCAGTATTTT
CDR3 protein: CASDTDLKQFSTDTQYF

J gene: TRBJ1-2
V gene: TRBV27
D gene: -
clone size: -
CDR3 DNA: TGTGCCAGCAGTTTCTCAGGGGACTATGGCTACACCTTC
CDR3 protein: CASSFSGDYGYTF

J gene: TRBJ2-3
V gene: TRBV28
D gene: -
clone size: -
CDR3 DNA: TGTGCCAGCACTAGCCAGCCCTGGGATACGCAGTATTTT
CDR3 protein: CASTSQPWDTQYF

J gene: TRBJ1-2
V gene: TRBV2
D gene: -
clone size: -
CDR3 DNA: TGTGCCAGCAGTGGAGTAGGGGAGGGCTATGGCTACACCTTC
CDR3 protein: CASSGVGEGYGYTF

J gene: TRBJ2-7
V gene: TRBV27
D gene: -
clone size: -
CDR3 DNA: TGTGCCAGCAGTTTAGAGGTGGGACTCTCCTACGAGCAGTACTTC
CDR3 protein: CASSLEVGLSYEQYF

J gene: TRBJ2-7
V gene: TRBV7-8
D gene: -
clone size: -
CDR3 DNA: TGTGCCAGCAGCTTAACCAGGGCCCCCTACGAGCAGTACTTC
CDR3 protein: CASSLTRAPYEQYF

J gene: TRBJ1-2
V gene: TRBV7-2
D gene: TRBD1
clone size: -
CDR3 DNA: TGTGCCAGCAGCCCTACAGGGGACACTAACTATGGCTACACCTTC
CDR3 protein: CASSPTGDTNYGYTF

J gene: TRBJ2-1
V gene: TRBV2
D gene: -
clone size: -
CDR3 DNA: TGTGCCAGCAGACTCAGGGTAGCGGATGAGCAGTTCTTC
CDR3 protein: CASRLRVADEQFF

J gene: TRBJ2-7
V gene: TRBV11-2
D gene: -
clone size: -
CDR3 DNA: TGTGCCAGCAGCTTTGTATGGGGGCGAGAAGACGAGCAGTACTTC
CDR3 protein: CASSFVWGREDEQYF

J gene: TRBJ1-1
V gene: TRBV5-1
D gene: TRBD1
clone size: -
CDR3 DNA: TGCGCCAGCAGCCCCAGACAGGGTTACACTGAAGCTTTCTTT
CDR3 protein: CASSPRQGYTEAFF

J gene: TRBJ1-2
V gene: TRBV9
D gene: -
clone size: -
CDR3 DNA: TGTGCCAGCAGCGTCGATCGCGGACAGCTCTATGGCTACACCTTC
CDR3 protein: CASSVDRGQLYGYTF

J gene: TRBJ1-1
V gene: TRBV6-5
D gene: TRBD1
clone size: -
CDR3 DNA: TGTGCCAGCAGTTATCAGACAGGGCCAGGGCATACTGAAGCTTTCTTT
CDR3 protein: CASSYQTGPGHTEAFF

J gene: TRBJ1-2
V gene: TRBV7-9
D gene: TRBD1
clone size: -
CDR3 DNA: TGTGCCAGCAGCCCAACAGGGGGACTTGGCTACACCTTC
CDR3 protein: CASSPTGGLGYTF

J gene: TRBJ2-4
V gene: TRBV21-1
D gene: -
clone size: -
CDR3 DNA: TGTGCCAGCAGCAACTCCAGGGGATGGGACGGCGGGTACATTCAGTACTTC
CDR3 protein: CASSNSRGWDGGYIQYF

J gene: TRBJ2-5
V gene: TRBV27
D gene: -
clone size: few
CDR3 DNA: TGTGCCAGCAGTTTCACCGGGGATCAAGAGACCCAGTACTTC
CDR3 protein: CASSFTGDQETQYF

J gene: TRBJ2-1
V gene: TRBV11-2
D gene: -
clone size: -
CDR3 DNA: TGTGCCAGCAGCTTTCTTACGGGAGTAGGTAATGAGCAGTTCTTC
CDR3 protein: CASSFLTGVGNEQFF